The 21 T cell receptor beta chains listed next were all sequenced from one sample in a study of cytomegalovirus exposure and HLA in healthy donors. The PCR contained 60 Vbeta and 13 Jbeta primers. Some clones are missing from TCRdb's copy, which holds only in-frame ones; the method was immunoSEQ multiplex PCR. The sample holds under 200,000 clones, around two thirds seen once. Sequencing used PBMCs. The receptors stem from a middle-aged man in good health and CMV-seronegative.

The chain has TRBV10-3 and TRBJ1-1, with TRBD1 matching 8 bases. The CDR3 has 14 amino acids. The V gene end was trimmed by 5 bases and the J gene end by 1 base; junction bases not matched to a gene: 3. Germline V lookup: CDR1 ENHRY, CDR2 SYGVKD. CDR3 loop: CAISLQGGNTEAFF. The CDR3 DNA reads as TGTGCCATCAGTCTACAGGGGGGGAACACTGAAGCTTTCTTT.

This clone was counted only a few times. The chain is built from TRBV19 and TRBJ2-3; perhaps TRBD2 as D (5 bases). V was cut by 0 bases and J by 1 base, with 11 bases left in between. CDR3 length: 16 residues. The germline gives CDR1 LNHDA, CDR2 SQIVND (reference sequence). The CDR3 DNA reads as TGTGCCAGTAGTATAGATCAGAACGGGGGCACAGATACGCAGTATTTT. Residues: CASSIDQNGGTDTQYF.

This sequence joins TRBV7-9 and TRBJ1-6; a weak D match, TRBD1 (5 bases). V lost 1 base to trimming and J lost 9 bases, with 13 bases between them. The CDR3 runs to 15 residues. Germline-derived CDR1 and CDR2 are SEHNR and FQNEAQ (reference sequence). CDR3 loop: CASSLEGRGPSPLHF. CDR3 sequence (DNA): TGTGCCAGCAGCTTAGAGGGAAGGGGTCCTTCACCCCTCCACTTT.

This clone was recorded once. The DNA for the CDR3 is TGTGCCAGTAGGTCTCCCGGGACAGACTATGGCTACACCTTC. The encoded protein is CASRSPGTDYGYTF. The chain has TRBV19 and TRBJ1-2, with 7 positions matching TRBD1. Germline CDR1 is LNHDA and CDR2 is SQIVND (reference sequence). The CDR3 loop spans 14 amino acids. Trimming took 6 bases from V and 3 from J; bases not matched to a gene: 7. Full variable domain (missing parts from reference TRBV19 and TRBJ1-2): DGGITQSPKYLFRKEGQNVTLSCEQNLNHDAMYWYRQDPGQGLRLIYYSQIVNDFQKGDIAEGYSVSREKKESFPLTVTSAQKNPTAFYLCASRSPGTDYGYTFGSGTRLTVV.

The gene calls are TRBV5-1 and TRBJ2-3; 8 bases agree with TRBD1. The CDR3 covers 14 residues. Germline values: CDR1 SGHRS, CDR2 YFSETQ. V was clipped by 3 bases and J by 5 bases; unmatched bases: 5. Written as DNA, the CDR3 is TGCGCCAGCAGCTACGGACAGGGAAGAGATACGCAGTATTTT. Its translation is CASSYGQGRDTQYF. Looking up the rest from reference TRBV5-1 and TRBJ2-3 gives the full variable domain: KAGVTQTPRYLIKTRGQQVTLSCSPISGHRSVSWYQQTPGQGLQFLFEYFSETQRNKGNFPGRFSGRQFSNSRSEMNVSTLELGDSALYLCASSYGQGRDTQYFGPGTRLTVL.

This clone was observed a handful of times. The same CDR3 also results from other DNA sequences found in this sample. This rearrangement joins TRBV18 to TRBJ1-1; D uncertain. CDR3 length equals 14 residues. Germline values: CDR1 KGHSH, CDR2 LQKENI. V lost 2 bases, J lost 1 base, and 8 bases lay in between. CDR3 in amino acids: CASSPGGTNTEAFF. The CDR3 region has the DNA TGTGCCAGCTCACCAGGCGGAACGAACACTGAAGCTTTCTTT.

This clone occurred a few times. This chain connects TRBV10-1 to TRBJ2-1, with 14 bases identical to TRBD2. The length of the CDR3 is 14 residues. The V gene end was trimmed by 6 bases and the J gene end by 9 bases; junction bases not matched to a gene: 4. CDR1 and CDR2 (germline): WNHNN, SYGVQD (reference sequence). CDR3 in DNA: TGCGCCAGCAGCGGGACTAGCGGGAGTAGTGAGCAGTTCTTC. Its translation: CASSGTSGSSEQFF.

This clone was counted between two and nine times. The CDR3, as DNA: TGTGCCAGCAGCCAGGCAGATGCAACTAATGAAAAACTGTTTTTT. Its translation is CASSQADATNEKLFF. This chain connects TRBV4-2 to TRBJ1-4; unclear D gene. Germline CDR1 LGHNA, CDR2 YNFKEQ. Trimming took 3 bases from V and 0 from J, leaving 8 bases between them. The CDR3 covers 15 residues.

This clone was detected once. The chain carries TRBV14 and TRBJ2-6; perhaps TRBD2 as D (6 bases). The germline V and J ends were trimmed by 6 bases and 0 bases, with 12 bases remaining between them. Germline V gene lookup returns CDR1 SGHDN and CDR2 FVKESK. CDR3 size: 16 residues. The CDR3 DNA sequence: TGTGCCAGCAGATACGGGAGCCCCTCTGGGGCCAACGTCCTGACTTTC. This encodes CASRYGSPSGANVLTF.

V usage is TRBV27 and J usage is TRBJ2-7; 10 bases are a match to TRBD2. In germline, CDR1 is MNHEY, CDR2 SMNVEV (reference sequence). V lost 0 bases to trimming and J lost 3 bases; unmatched junction nucleotides: 5. CDR3 length equals 16 residues. This CDR3 reads CASSLSGSGRVYEQYF. CDR3 DNA: TGTGCCAGCAGTTTATCGGGCAGCGGGAGGGTCTACGAGCAGTACTTC.

This chain links TRBV27 with TRBJ2-2; 8 bases agree with TRBD2. V was pared by 8 bases and J by 3 bases, with 5 bases of the junction left unmatched. The CDR3 runs to 14 residues. Looked up from germline, CDR1 is MNHEY and CDR2 is SMNVEV (reference sequence). In DNA form, the CDR3 reads TGTGCCAGCTCCCCCGGGAGGGACACCGGGGAGCTGTTTTTT. It codes for CASSPGRDTGELFF.

This clone was detected a few times. J is TRBJ2-1 and V is TRBV11-1; 14 bases line up with TRBD2. Germline values: CDR1 SGHAT, CDR2 FQDESV (reference sequence). Unmatched junction bases numbered 5, after V lost 5 bases and J lost 8 bases. This CDR3 is 15 amino acids long. Here the CDR3 reads CASSPGLAGEDEQFF. The CDR3 DNA reads TGTGCCAGCAGCCCGGGACTAGCGGGGGAGGATGAGCAGTTCTTC.

This clone turned up a few times. This chain links TRBV2 with TRBJ1-4, with TRBD1 identical over 9 bases. The length of the CDR3 is 16 residues. J gave up 8 bases and V 0 bases, and 7 bases lay outside the gene matches. Per the germline V gene, CDR1 is SNHLY and CDR2 is FYNNEI. In DNA form, the CDR3 reads TGTGCCAGCAGTGAAGCTGAGGGACAGGGAGGGGAAAAACTGTTTTTT. Translating it yields CASSEAEGQGGEKLFF. The whole variable domain, remainder taken from reference TRBV2 and TRBJ1-4, is EPEVTQTPSHQVTQMGQEVILRCVPISNHLYFYWYRQILGQKVEFLVSFYNNEISEKSEIFDDQFSVERPDGSNFTLKIRSTKLEDSAMYFCASSEAEGQGGEKLFFGSGTQLSVL.

The gene calls are TRBV4-2 and TRBJ2-1; the match to TRBD2 covers 9 bases. The V and J ends lost 2 bases and 1 base, in that order; junction bases with no gene match: 0. Per germline, CDR1 LGHNA and CDR2 YNFKEQ. The CDR3 length is 15 residues. Here the CDR3 reads CASSQTSGSYNEQFF. CDR3 DNA: TGTGCCAGCAGCCAAACTAGCGGGTCCTACAATGAGCAGTTCTTC.

The chain couples TRBV7-2 to TRBJ2-6, with a possible D match to TRBD1 (6 bases). This CDR3 is built from 17 residues. In germline, CDR1 is SGHTA, CDR2 FQGNSA. V dropped 5 bases and J dropped 2 bases, with 16 bases sitting between them. The CDR3 region is CASSTRLGGAGANVLTF. CDR3 DNA sequence: TGTGCCAGCAGCACCCGGTTAGGGGGTGCTGGGGCCAACGTCCTGACTTTC.

This clone occurred once. A junction end diverges from the germline sequence, so it may reflect a read error. The chain has TRBV7-9 and TRBJ2-5; 9 nucleotides align to TRBD2. This CDR3 spans 15 amino acids. Germline V gives CDR1 SEHNR, CDR2 FQNEAQ (reference sequence). This CDR3 reads CSSSPTGTSFETQYF. The CDR3 nucleotides are TGTTCCAGCAGCCCAACCGGGACTAGCTTCGAGACCCAGTACTTC.

The chain links TRBV10-3 to TRBJ2-1; 14 bases match TRBD2. The CDR3 covers 16 residues. Germline CDR1 ENHRY, CDR2 SYGVKD. V shed 6 bases, J shed 7 bases, and the junction held 8 bases outside the gene matches. In DNA, the CDR3 is TGTGCCATCAGGGGGACTAGCGGGAGTAATGGTAATGAGCAGTTCTTC. Protein product: CAIRGTSGSNGNEQFF.

This chain links TRBV2 with TRBJ2-7; 7 bases are a match to TRBD2. This CDR3 region has 12 residues. Germline V lookup: CDR1 SNHLY, CDR2 FYNNEI. The DNA of the CDR3 is TGTGCGGCCGGGGGGAGCTCCTACGAGCAGTACTTC. Translation gives CAAGGSSYEQYF. The variable domain in full, with the rest retrieved from reference TRBV2 and TRBJ2-7, is EPEVTQTPSHQVTQMGQEVILRCVPISNHLYFYWYRQILGQKVEFLVSFYNNEISEKSEIFDDQFSVERPDGSNFTLKIRSTKLEDSAMYFCAAGGSSYEQYFGPGTRLTVT.

The rearrangement links TRBV5-1 to TRBJ2-2; D uncertain. The CDR3 has 15 amino acids. CDR1 is SGHRS and CDR2 is YFSETQ in the germline V gene. V was clipped by 0 bases and J by 0 bases, with 6 bases between them. The DNA of the CDR3 is TGCGCCAGCAGCTTGGCTCCCCCGAACACCGGGGAGCTGTTTTTT. Its translation is CASSLAPPNTGELFF.

The V call is TRBV2, the J call TRBJ2-3; 7 bases match TRBD1. The germline V gene encodes CDR1 SNHLY and CDR2 FYNNEI. The ends lost 9 bases at V and 0 bases at J; junction bases unmatched: 6. The CDR3 spans 14 residues. CDR3 amino acids: CASLDRTSTDTQYF. CDR3 nucleotide sequence: TGTGCCAGTTTGGACAGGACTAGCACAGATACGCAGTATTTT.

The genes are TRBV29-1 and TRBJ1-2; 9 nucleotides align to TRBD1. After removal of 3 bases from V and 8 bases from J, the junction contained 10 bases not matched to a gene. The CDR3 consists of 14 residues. Per the germline V gene, CDR1 is SQVTM and CDR2 is ANQGSEA. This CDR3 reads CSVEVTGGEIGYTF. Here the CDR3 DNA reads TGCAGCGTTGAGGTAACAGGGGGCGAGATCGGCTACACCTTC.